The 17 T cell receptor beta chains given below trace back to one sample, sequenced in a study of shared clonotypes between healthy human individuals. Profiled with immunoSEQ multiplex PCR; TCRdb holds only in-frame clones, not every one. The sample yields more than 2,000,000 clones, more than 80% seen once. The sequenced sample consisted of naive CD4+ T cells sorted from blood. Subset reported: CD45RA+ positively selected. The origin of the receptors is a man aged 18-30 years in good health.

Comments on this clone: The same CDR3 can be traced to other DNA sequences in this sample. The chain uses TRBV27 and TRBJ2-2; no reliable D call. Germline V gives CDR1 MNHEY, CDR2 SMNVEV (reference sequence). This CDR3 is 12 amino acids long. Trimming took off 5 bases at V and 6 bases at J, with 7 bases between the two ends. CDR3 DNA sequence: TGTGCCAGCAGTCTACCCCCCGGGGAGCTGTTTTTT. Protein product: CASSLPPGELFF.

This clone was detected once. The rearrangement joins TRBV4-1 to TRBJ2-3; weak D call: TRBD2 (6 bases). V lost 4 bases, J lost 2 bases, and 10 bases lay in between. The CDR3 sequence is 14 residues long. Germline CDR1 and CDR2: MGHRA and YSYEKL. The CDR3 nucleotides are TGCGCCAGCAGCCGGGACTCCACCACAGATACGCAGTATTTT. This encodes CASSRDSTTDTQYF.

The V and J genes are TRBV30 and TRBJ1-5, with D unresolved. V lost 0 bases to trimming and J lost 4 bases, with 10 bases between them. The germline CDR1 and CDR2 sequences are GTSNPN and SVGIG (reference sequence). The CDR3 is made up of 14 amino acids. In DNA form, the CDR3 reads TGTGCCTGGAGTGTACGGGTGATTAATCAGCCCCAGCATTTT. Its protein product is CAWSVRVINQPQHF.

The V and J genes are TRBV27 and TRBJ2-7, with a possible D match to TRBD1 (6 bases). CDR3 length: 14 amino acids. Germline CDR1 is MNHEY and CDR2 is SMNVEV (reference sequence). Trimming removed 0 bases at V and 3 bases at J, with 9 bases between. CDR3 coding DNA: TGTGCCAGCAGTTTATCCCGGACAGACTACGAGCAGTACTTC. Residues: CASSLSRTDYEQYF.

The J gene is TRBJ1-1, the V gene TRBV5-1; 7 bases match TRBD1. The length of the CDR3 is 14 residues. From germline, CDR1 is SGHRS and CDR2 YFSETQ. The V and J ends lost 5 bases and 6 bases, in that order; junction bases with no gene match: 10. CDR3 protein: CASREGGVKAEAFF. Written as DNA, the CDR3 is TGCGCCAGCAGAGAAGGGGGCGTGAAGGCTGAAGCTTTCTTT.

The CDR3 sequence: CASSIAGGTGSDEQYF. The CDR3 DNA reads as TGTGCCAGTAGTATAGCGGGAGGGACAGGGAGCGACGAGCAGTACTTC. The gene calls are TRBV19 and TRBJ2-7, with a weak D call TRBD1 (9 bases). The CDR3 runs 16 residues. CDR1 is LNHDA and CDR2 is SQIVND in the germline V gene (reference sequence). Trimming cost V 1 base and J 5 bases, with 18 bases left between them.

The chain has TRBV4-3 and TRBJ2-2; TRBD2 agrees at 7 bases. CDR1 LGHNA and CDR2 YSLEER come from the germline V gene. V was pared by 2 bases and J by 0 bases, with 3 bases of the junction left unmatched. The CDR3 runs to 16 residues. CDR3 residues: CASSQLGLANTGELFF. The CDR3 DNA reads as TGCGCCAGCAGCCAACTAGGACTAGCGAACACCGGGGAGCTGTTTTTT.

This chain's CDR3 is CASSPTRDSYEQYF. The CDR3 DNA follows: TGTGCCAGCTCACCCACTAGGGACTCCTACGAGCAGTACTTC. The chain couples TRBV18 to TRBJ2-7; TRBD2 might be the D (5 bases). In germline, CDR1 is KGHSH, CDR2 LQKENI. The CDR3 has 14 amino acids. Between the trimmed V and J ends, which lost 3 bases and 0 bases, there was a span of 9 bases. The variable domain in full, with the rest retrieved from reference TRBV18 and TRBJ2-7, is NAGVMQNPRHLVRRRGQEARLRCSPMKGHSHVYWYRQLPEEGLKFMVYLQKENIIDESGMPKERFSAEFPKEGPSILRIQQVVRGDSAAYFCASSPTRDSYEQYFGPGTRLTVT.

This chain connects TRBV28 to TRBJ2-7; 7 bases match TRBD1. Germline assignment: CDR1 MDHEN and CDR2 SYDVKM. Unmatched junction bases numbered 10, after V lost 6 bases and J lost 2 bases. The CDR3 is 15 amino acids. The CDR3 here is CASSPGTALTYEQYF. The CDR3 DNA is TGTGCCAGCAGCCCCGGGACAGCCCTTACCTACGAGCAGTACTTC.

The chain carries TRBV16 and TRBJ1-5, with 7 positions matching TRBD1. After removal of 4 bases from V and 8 bases from J, the junction contained 5 bases not matched to a gene. Per the germline V gene, CDR1 is KGHSY and CDR2 is FQNENV. The CDR3 is 13 residues long. The CDR3 spells CASSRDRDKPQHF. The CDR3 DNA follows: TGTGCCAGCAGCCGTGACAGGGACAAGCCCCAGCATTTT.

The rearrangement uses TRBV27 and TRBJ2-7, with TRBD1 as a possible D gene (5 bases). V lost 4 bases to trimming and J lost 7 bases, with 11 bases between them. Germline CDR1 and CDR2: MNHEY and SMNVEV (reference sequence). The CDR3 extends over 12 amino acids. This CDR3 reads CASSSRSGEQYF. The CDR3 DNA reads as TGTGCCAGCAGTTCCCGGTCAGGGGAGCAGTACTTC.

The rearrangement uses TRBV11-2 and TRBJ1-2, with 10 nucleotides matching TRBD1. In germline, CDR1 is SGHAT, CDR2 FQNNGV. This CDR3 has 16 amino acids. V dropped 5 bases and J dropped 6; count of bases not matched to a gene: 12. The CDR3 coding sequence is TGTGCCAGCAGCACGCCCCGGGACAGGGGACAGGATGGCTACACCTTC. Its translation is CASSTPRDRGQDGYTF.

The V and J genes are TRBV4-3 and TRBJ2-5; no firm D call. V was trimmed by 1 base and J by 5 bases, leaving 8 bases between them. Germline loops: CDR1 LGHNA, CDR2 YSLEER. The CDR3 is 13 amino acids. The CDR3 sequence is CASSQVVGETQYF. CDR3 nucleotides: TGCGCCAGCAGCCAAGTCGTAGGGGAGACCCAGTACTTC.

The chain couples TRBV5-1 to TRBJ1-1; TRBD1 is a possible D gene (5 bases). The V end lost 5 bases, the J end lost 4 bases, and 9 bases lay between the germline ends. This CDR3 is 12 amino acids long. Germline loops: CDR1 SGHRS, CDR2 YFSETQ. The CDR3 DNA follows: TGCGCCAGCAGTTCAGGGTTCACTGAAGCTTTCTTT. This translates into CASSSGFTEAFF.

The CDR3 DNA reads TGCAGCGTTTCCGGGACAGGGTACGAGCAGTACTTC. Translated, it gives CSVSGTGYEQYF. The chain couples TRBV29-1 to TRBJ2-7; 9 nucleotides match TRBD1. V lost 5 bases to trimming and J lost 4 bases; unmatched junction nucleotides: 3. The CDR3 runs 12 residues. Germline CDR1 and CDR2: SQVTM and ANQGSEA.

This clone has a single count. The V call is TRBV9, the J call TRBJ2-4, with a weak D call TRBD2 (5 bases). Per germline, CDR1 SGDLS and CDR2 YYNGEE. The V end was cut by 4 bases, the J end by 4 bases, with 12 bases between. The CDR3 is 14 amino acids. DNA for the CDR3: TGTGCCAGCAGCCCGACTACGATGAAAAACATTCAGTACTTC. Translation gives CASSPTTMKNIQYF.

This chain uses TRBV19 with TRBJ2-7; D not certain. Germline CDR1 LNHDA, CDR2 SQIVND (reference sequence). The CDR3 length is 15 residues. Trimming took off 5 bases at V and 2 bases at J, with 16 bases between the two ends. CDR3 bases: TGTGCCAGTAGTCCCCCCAGGACCCGTCCCTACGAGCAGTACTTC. Amino acids: CASSPPRTRPYEQYF.